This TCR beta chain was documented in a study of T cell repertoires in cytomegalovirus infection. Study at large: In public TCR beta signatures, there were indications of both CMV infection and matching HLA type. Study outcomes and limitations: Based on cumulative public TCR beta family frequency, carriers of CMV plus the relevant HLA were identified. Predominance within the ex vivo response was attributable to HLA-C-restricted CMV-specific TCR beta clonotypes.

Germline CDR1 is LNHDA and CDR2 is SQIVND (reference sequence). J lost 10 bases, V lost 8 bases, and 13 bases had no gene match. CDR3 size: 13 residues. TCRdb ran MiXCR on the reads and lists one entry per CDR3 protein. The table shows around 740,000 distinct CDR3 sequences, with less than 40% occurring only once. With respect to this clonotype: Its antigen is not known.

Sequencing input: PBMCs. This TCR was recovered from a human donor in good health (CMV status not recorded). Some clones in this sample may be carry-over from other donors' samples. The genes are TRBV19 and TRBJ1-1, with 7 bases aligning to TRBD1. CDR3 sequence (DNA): TGTGCCAGTTCGAATCAACAGGGGCAGGTAGCTTTCTTT. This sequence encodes CASSNQQGQVAFF.